The clone carrying this TCR beta chain has a handful of counts. Its antigen is as yet unknown. Trimming removed 0 bases from V and 5 bases from J, with 16 bases in between. The CDR3 is 15 amino acids. Germline loops: CDR1 GTSNPN, CDR2 SVGIG (reference sequence). This specimen belongs to a study of T-cell memory formation after mild COVID-19. Study findings and constraints: Prior to infection, memory already included some responding clones, suggesting cross-reactive memory joined. The authors left the SARS-CoV-2 specificity of second-wave clones peaking on day 37 unconfirmed.

Libraries for TCRalpha and TCRbeta carried sample barcodes and unique molecular identifiers via 5'RACE. TCRdb processed the 5' RACE reads anew with MiXCR; each CDR3 protein has one entry. The data contain around 150,000 distinct CDR3 sequences, 13% to 15% of them seen just once; the ten biggest clones take up 12% to 15%. Sequencing was carried out using PBMCs or a T cell subset sorted from them (not recorded which). V gene TRBV30 combines with J gene TRBJ2-5; D gene ambiguous. This receptor was obtained from an adult woman who had mild COVID-19 (a few samples of this study predate the infection). Cell type and time point are not known. The CDR3 loop reads CAWSVGHSVGETQYF. The CDR3 nucleotides are TGTGCCTGGAGTGTAGGCCACTCGGTGGGGGAGACCCAGTACTTC.